The rows below give T cell receptor beta chains drawn from one sample of a study of blood T cell repertoires in COVID-19. Clones were sequenced by immunoSEQ multiplex PCR, and TCRdb holds only the in-frame ones, with some missing. The sample yields 90,000 to 120,000 clones, 65% to 90% seen once. Material: PBMCs or T cells enriched from blood (not recorded which). These receptors were collected from a woman between 45 and 65 years old who had recovered from COVID-19. The CDR3 runs from the conserved cysteine through the conserved F or W. D genes are given only for firm matches. Clone size is given for some rows only: seen once, a few or many times, or a class if the clone is expanded.

TRBD1	.	TRBV13	TRBJ2-5	TGTGCCAGCAGCTTTTCCGGGACAGGGCAAGAGACCCAGTACTTC	CASSFSGTGQETQYF
TRBD1	.	TRBV28	TRBJ1-5	TGTGCCAGCAGTTATATATTTCCGGGACAGGGGCGGTATCAGCCCCAGCATTTT	CASSYIFPGQGRYQPQHF
.	.	TRBV5-6	TRBJ2-7	TGTGCCAGCAGCTTGGGCCTGCGGGAGCAGTACTTC	CASSLGLREQYF
.	.	TRBV7-9	TRBJ1-1	TGTGCCAGCAGCAAATCAGGGGTTTGGACTGAAGCTTTCTTT	CASSKSGVWTEAFF
.	.	TRBV6-5	TRBJ2-7	TGTGCCAGCAGTTACGGAGGGGGCCATTACGAGCAGTACTTC	CASSYGGGHYEQYF
.	.	TRBV28	TRBJ1-1	TGTGCCAGCAGTTCCACTAACCGGAACACTGAAGCTTTCTTT	CASSSTNRNTEAFF
.	.	TRBV5-5	TRBJ1-3	TGTGCCAGCAGCTTTAGGCAGGGGAATGGAAACACCATATATTTT	CASSFRQGNGNTIYF
TRBD2	.	TRBV28	TRBJ2-1	TGTGCCAGCAGTTCCTTAGCGGGAGGGTACAATGAGCAGTTCTTC	CASSSLAGGYNEQFF
TRBD1	.	TRBV9	TRBJ2-5	TGTGCCAGCAGCGCATGGGGACAGACACAAGAGACCCAGTACTTC	CASSAWGQTQETQYF
TRBD1	.	TRBV18	TRBJ1-1	TGTGCCAGCTCACCCGGGACAGCAATGAACACTGAAGCTTTCTTT	CASSPGTAMNTEAFF
TRBD1	.	TRBV2	TRBJ2-1	TGTGCCGGAGCAGGGGGCTCCTACAATGAGCAGTTCTTC	CAGAGGSYNEQFF
TRBD1	.	TRBV30	TRBJ2-6	TGTGCCTGTAGGACAGGGGCTACGTCTGGGGCCAACGTCCTGACTTTC	CACRTGATSGANVLTF
.	.	TRBV6-5	TRBJ1-2	TGTGCCAGCAGTAAAACGAAAGGGGCTGGTGGCTACACCTTC	CASSKTKGAGGYTF
TRBD2	.	TRBV28	TRBJ2-7	TGTGCCAGCACGGAACTAGCGGCCTACGAGCAGTACTTC	CASTELAAYEQYF
.	.	TRBV23-1	TRBJ1-1	TGCGCCAGCAGTCGGAGTCGTGCTGAAGCTTTCTTT	CASSRSRAEAFF
TRBD1	.	TRBV12-5	TRBJ2-1	TGTGCTAGTGGCCGGGACAGCAACAATGAGCAGTTCTTC	CASGRDSNNEQFF
TRBD2	.	TRBV3-1/TRBV3-2	TRBJ2-7	TGTGCCAGCAGCCAACGTCTAGCGGGAGTTGACGAGCAGTACTTC	CASSQRLAGVDEQYF
TRBD2	.	TRBV9	TRBJ2-3	TGTGCCAGCGGGCGGGGGGGCAGCACAGATACGCAGTATTTT	CASGRGGSTDTQYF
TRBD1	many	TRBV6-5	TRBJ2-7	TGTGCCAGCAGCTATGACAGGGGGCCTACCTACGAGCAGTACTTC	CASSYDRGPTYEQYF
TRBD2	.	TRBV24-1	TRBJ2-7	TGTGCCACCAGTGATTTTGGGACTAGCGGAACCTACGAGCAGTACTTC	CATSDFGTSGTYEQYF
.	.	TRBV12-5	TRBJ2-7	TGTGCTAGTGGGTTCCGTCTGGCGGAAAGGGGGAGCTCCTACGAGCAGTACTTC	CASGFRLAERGSSYEQYF
TRBD1	.	TRBV12-3/TRBV12-4	TRBJ1-2	TGTGCCAGCAGTGGGACAGTGGGTGGCTACACCTTC	CASSGTVGGYTF
TRBD2	medium-sized	TRBV4-2	TRBJ2-3	TGTGCCAGCAGCCAGCCATCGACAGGGGGGACTAGCGGGGCCACAGATACGCAGTATTTT	CASSQPSTGGTSGATDTQYF
.	.	TRBV6-5	TRBJ1-5	TGTGCCAGCAGAGACAGCCAGCCCCAGCATTTT	CASRDSQPQHF
TRBD1	.	TRBV28	TRBJ2-2	TGTGCCAGCAGCTTGAACAGGGGGCGGGAGCTGTTTTTT	CASSLNRGRELFF
.	.	TRBV5-4	TRBJ2-5	TGTGCCAGCAGATTGTGGGAAAAGGGGGAAGAGACCCAGTACTTC	CASRLWEKGEETQYF
TRBD1	.	TRBV19	TRBJ1-1	TGTGCCAGTAGTACAAAAACTTGGGACAGGGTGAACACTGAAGCTTTCTTT	CASSTKTWDRVNTEAFF
TRBD2	few	TRBV27	TRBJ2-7	TGTGCCAGCAGCGGGGGGTCCGCCTACGAGCAGTACTTC	CASSGGSAYEQYF
.	.	TRBV30	TRBJ1-2	TGTGCCTGGAAGGGAGGTGGCTACACCTTC	CAWKGGGYTF
TRBD1	.	TRBV9	TRBJ2-1	TGTGCCAGCAGTCAAACAGGGGGTGAGCAGTTCTTC	CASSQTGGEQFF
.	.	TRBV19	TRBJ2-1	TGTGCCAGTAGTACGGCGGGGGCCCCGATAAATGAGCAGTTCTTC	CASSTAGAPINEQFF
TRBD2	.	TRBV5-1	TRBJ2-7	TGCGCCAGCAGCTTGAATCTAGCGGGGGGTGTTAAGAGCTACGAGCAGTACTTC	CASSLNLAGGVKSYEQYF
.	.	TRBV2	TRBJ1-1	TGTGCCAGCAGTGAAAGAACAGGGCCGGGTGGGGTTACTGAAGCTTTCTTT	CASSERTGPGGVTEAFF
.	.	TRBV14	TRBJ2-5	TGTGCCAGCAGCCAACGGAGGTGGGATTTGGAGACCCAGTACTTC	CASSQRRWDLETQYF
.	.	TRBV19	TRBJ2-1	TGTGCCAGTAGTAATCTCGGGGTTCACAATGAGCAGTTCTTC	CASSNLGVHNEQFF
.	.	TRBV11-3	TRBJ1-2	TGTGCCAGCAGCTTAAGGGAGGCGCACTATGGCTACACCTTC	CASSLREAHYGYTF
TRBD1	.	TRBV19	TRBJ2-5	TGTGCCAGTAGTCTGACAGGGGGGGAGACCCAGTACTTC	CASSLTGGETQYF
.	.	TRBV3-1/TRBV3-2	TRBJ2-2	TGTGCCAGCAGCCAAAAAAGTCGTGGGAGCACCGGGGAGCTGTTTTTT	CASSQKSRGSTGELFF
TRBD1	.	TRBV11-1	TRBJ2-5	TGTGCCAGCAGCTTAGGGGACAGGGGTCTGGAGACCCAGTACTTC	CASSLGDRGLETQYF
.	.	TRBV4-1	TRBJ1-2	TGCGCCAGCAGCCAAGACCATGGAGGGATTAACTATGGCTACACCTTC	CASSQDHGGINYGYTF
.	.	TRBV15	TRBJ1-5	TGTGCCACCAGCAGAGATCGGGGGGCAAGGGACAATCAGCCCCAGCATTTT	CATSRDRGARDNQPQHF
.	.	TRBV28	TRBJ2-7	TGTGCCAGCACCCCGCGGTTTGTGTCATTCGAGCAGTACTTC	CASTPRFVSFEQYF
.	.	TRBV4-1	TRBJ1-5	TGCGCCAGTCGCGCCATAGAGAATAGCAATCAGCCCCAGCATTTT	CASRAIENSNQPQHF
.	.	TRBV6-5	TRBJ2-2	TGTGCCAGCAGCATCCAGGGTCGGGTCACCGGGGAGCTGTTTTTT	CASSIQGRVTGELFF
.	.	TRBV2	TRBJ2-7	TGTGCCAGCACCGGGCTAGCTTACAGCTCCTACGAGCAGTACTTC	CASTGLAYSSYEQYF
.	.	TRBV9	TRBJ1-2	TGTGCCAGCAGCTCAGCCCTCCAGGGAACGAACTATGGCTACACCTTC	CASSSALQGTNYGYTF
TRBD1	.	TRBV7-9	TRBJ1-4	TGTGCCAGCAGCCGCCTCCAGGACAGGGCGAATGAAAAACTGTTTTTT	CASSRLQDRANEKLFF
.	.	TRBV30	TRBJ1-3	TGTGCCTGGACCTTTGGGGGGATCGGAAACACCATATATTTT	CAWTFGGIGNTIYF
TRBD1	few	TRBV6-6	TRBJ2-4	TGTGCCAGCAGTCCGTCGAGGACAGGGGCCCTGGGGTCGGAAAACATTCAGTACTTC	CASSPSRTGALGSENIQYF
.	.	TRBV11-2	TRBJ1-1	TGTGCCAGCAGCTTAGATGCCGAGGCCCTCCTGAACACTGAAGCTTTCTTT	CASSLDAEALLNTEAFF
.	.	TRBV5-1	TRBJ1-2	TGCGCCAGCAGCCCCCGCCCGGACAGCGCTAACTATGGCTACACCTTC	CASSPRPDSANYGYTF
.	.	TRBV6-1	TRBJ1-2	TGTGCCAGCAGTGAATCGACAGCTTACTATGGCTACACCTTC	CASSESTAYYGYTF
TRBD1	.	TRBV7-2	TRBJ2-7	TGTGCCAGCAGCCTTGACAGGGGCTCCTACGAGCAGTACTTC	CASSLDRGSYEQYF
.	.	TRBV21-1	TRBJ1-3	TGTGCCAGCACCCCATCGGACTCAATAAACACCATATATTTT	CASTPSDSINTIYF
TRBD2	.	TRBV10-3	TRBJ2-5	TGTGCCGCTAGCGGGGGGGCGTCAGAGACCCAGTACTTC	CAASGGASETQYF
TRBD1	.	TRBV5-1	TRBJ1-5	TGCGCCAGCAGCCCGGGGACAGGGAATCAGCCCCAGCATTTT	CASSPGTGNQPQHF
TRBD1	large	TRBV19	TRBJ2-1	TGTGCCAGTGGACCGGGACAGGGGATCTACAATGAGCAGTTCTTC	CASGPGQGIYNEQFF
TRBD1	.	TRBV2	TRBJ1-4	TGTGCCAGCAGTGAAGGGACAGGGGCCGGAAAACTGTTTTTT	CASSEGTGAGKLFF
TRBD1	.	TRBV28	TRBJ1-4	TGTGCCAGCAGTTTCCGGACAGGGCGGGGTGAAAAACTGTTTTTT	CASSFRTGRGEKLFF